This TCR beta chain stems from a study of blood T cells in healthy people across ages. Study-wide points: The study could not conclusively compare naive and antigen-experienced cells, given its unsorted PBMCs. Long-lived donors carried more naive CD4+ cells and greater diversity than aged donors.

Combining a sample-barcoded 5' primer with a J-beta primer mix, a second PCR ran for about 6 to 11 cycles. Every single cDNA molecule received a tag from a template-switch adaptor with 12 random nucleotides. TCRdb fed the 5' RACE reads into MiXCR, producing one record per CDR3 protein. The profile shows some 1,800,000 distinct CDR3 sequences, 35% to 50% of them singletons. For this clonotype: Its specificity is not known.

Trimming cost V 5 bases and J 1 base, with 15 bases left between them. CDR1 is PRHDT, CDR2 FYEKMQ, per germline (reference sequence). The CDR3 sequence is 15 residues long. Source material: blood. This chain connects TRBV13 to TRBJ2-7; D uncertain. The clonotype was recovered from a human donor in good health. The CDR3 here is CASSSLGTTSYEQYF. The CDR3 coding sequence is TGTGCCAGCAGCAGCCTGGGAACAACTTCCTACGAGCAGTACTTC.